Each of the 6 T cell receptor beta chains below was sequenced from the same sample in a study of human T cells and chemical hapten exposure. TCRdb called the RACE reads again in MiXCR, with one record for every CDR3 protein. The table lists 250,000 or so distinct CDR3 sequences, roughly 7.4% of them singletons. Time point meaning: pre-sensitization, week 0. Treatment given: therapeutic diphenylcyclopropenone sensitization with weekly scalp DPC. This material consisted of whole blood, taken in connection with sensitization to the hapten diphenylcyclopropenone (DPC). These receptor sequences come from a man between 18 and 29 years old with alopecia areata. Some clones in this sample may be carry-over from other donors' samples.

This clonotype has only a few counts. J is TRBJ1-6 and V is TRBV6-2 or TRBV6-3; D possibly corresponds to TRBD1 (5 bases). This CDR3 spans 16 amino acids. V lost 4 bases, J lost 5 bases, and 15 bases lay in between. Germline V gene data show CDR1 as MNHEY and CDR2 as SVGEGT. In DNA, the CDR3 is TGTGCCAGCAGTTCTGGTTGGGACGGAGATAATTCACCCCTCCACTTT. Its translation: CASSSGWDGDNSPLHF.

This clonotype appeared many times. The J gene is TRBJ2-3, the V gene TRBV12-3 or TRBV12-4; D unclear. This CDR3 region has 14 residues. The ends were cut back, 5 bases at V and 0 bases at J, with 9 bases in the middle. CDR3 region: CASSPSGSTDTQYF. CDR3 in DNA: TGTGCCAGCAGTCCGTCCGGAAGCACAGATACGCAGTATTTT.

The V gene is TRBV5-1, the J gene TRBJ2-7; D possibly corresponds to TRBD1 (5 bases). The germline gives CDR1 SGHRS, CDR2 YFSETQ. V was cut by 6 bases and J by 5 bases, with 15 bases left in between. The CDR3 has 13 amino acids. The CDR3 loop is CASMMTVGHEQYF. CDR3 sequence (DNA): TGCGCCAGCATGATGACAGTGGGGCACGAGCAGTACTTC.

This clonotype has a count of ten or more. The chain employs TRBV11-2 and TRBJ1-1; D may be TRBD1 (5 bases). Trimming removed 5 bases at V and 0 bases at J, with 16 bases between. The CDR3 has 16 amino acids. CDR1 is SGHAT and CDR2 is FQNNGV in the germline V gene. CDR3 nucleotides: TGTGCCAGCAGCAGACGGGACGGCGTCATGAACACTGAAGCTTTCTTT. Amino acid sequence: CASSRRDGVMNTEAFF.

This clonotype has ten or more counts. The J gene is TRBJ1-3, the V gene TRBV10-2; D is unclear. This CDR3 spans 13 amino acids. Germline V gene lookup returns CDR1 WSHSY and CDR2 SAAADI. Between the trimmed V and J ends, which lost 7 bases and 0 bases, there was a span of 7 bases. The CDR3 DNA sequence: TGCGCCAGCACCACGAGCTCTGGAAACACCATATATTTT. Translated, it gives CASTTSSGNTIYF.

With respect to this clonotype: A much larger clone differs from this one at a single base, so this may be a read error. The CDR3 loop reads CASSQTGGEKLFF. As DNA, the CDR3 is TGCGCCAGCAGCCAGACAGGAGGCGAAAAACTGTTTTTT. V and J are TRBV4-1 and TRBJ1-4; TRBD1 might be the D (6 bases). Germline assignment: CDR1 MGHRA and CDR2 YSYEKL. This CDR3 region has 13 residues. The V end was cut by 3 bases, the J end by 8 bases, with 10 bases between.